This TCR beta chain stems from a study of CD8 T cells in ankylosing spondylitis. Study-wide findings and caveats: Ankylosing spondylitis blood appeared to carry a characteristic TCR beta motif of roughly eight highly homologous variants.

Libraries of TCR beta came from quantitative 5'-RACE with molecular barcodes. One entry per CDR3 protein, called by TCRdb with MiXCR from the 5' RACE reads. The table records some 120,000 distinct CDR3 sequences, roughly 13% of them present only once. CDR1 is MNHEY, CDR2 SMNVEV, per germline (reference sequence). This CDR3 comprises 15 residues. V was trimmed by 7 bases and J by 2 bases, leaving 16 bases between them. This clonotype came up a few times. Its specificity is not known. Material: blood, either unsorted or a sorted T cell fraction (not recorded which). V gene TRBV27 combines with J gene TRBJ2-3; D is unclear. The source of this sequence is a female donor with ankylosing spondylitis or in good health (not recorded which). The CDR3 nucleotides read TGTGCCAGCACCCAAAGGGCTACTAACACAGATACGCAGTATTTT. This gives the protein CASTQRATNTDTQYF.